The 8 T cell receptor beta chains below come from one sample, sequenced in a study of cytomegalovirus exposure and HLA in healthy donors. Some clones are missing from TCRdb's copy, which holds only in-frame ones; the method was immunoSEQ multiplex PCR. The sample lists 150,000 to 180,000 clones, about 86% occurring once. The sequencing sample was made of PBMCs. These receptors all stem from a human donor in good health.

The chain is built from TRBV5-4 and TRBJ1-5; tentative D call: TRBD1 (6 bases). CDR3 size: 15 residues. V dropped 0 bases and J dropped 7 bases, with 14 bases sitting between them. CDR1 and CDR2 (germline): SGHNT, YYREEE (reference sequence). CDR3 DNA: TGTGCCAGCAGCTTGGTACCAGGGGCTGAACAGCCCCAGCATTTT. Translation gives CASSLVPGAEQPQHF.

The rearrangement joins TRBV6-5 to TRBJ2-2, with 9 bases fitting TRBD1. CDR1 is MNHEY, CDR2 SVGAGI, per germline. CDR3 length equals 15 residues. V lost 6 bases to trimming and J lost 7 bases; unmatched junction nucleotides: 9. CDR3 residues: CASRSTGGAGGELFF. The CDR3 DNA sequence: TGTGCCAGCAGATCAACAGGGGGCGCGGGCGGGGAGCTGTTTTTT.

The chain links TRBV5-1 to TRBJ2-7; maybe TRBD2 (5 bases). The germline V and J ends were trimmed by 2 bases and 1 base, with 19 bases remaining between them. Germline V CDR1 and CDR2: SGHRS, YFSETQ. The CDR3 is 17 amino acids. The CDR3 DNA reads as TGCGCCAGCAGCTTAAGAGGACTCGCGGGTAGGTCCTACGAGCAGTACTTC. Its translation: CASSLRGLAGRSYEQYF. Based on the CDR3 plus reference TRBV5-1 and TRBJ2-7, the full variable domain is KAGVTQTPRYLIKTRGQQVTLSCSPISGHRSVSWYQQTPGQGLQFLFEYFSETQRNKGNFPGRFSGRQFSNSRSEMNVSTLELGDSALYLCASSLRGLAGRSYEQYFGPGTRLTVT.

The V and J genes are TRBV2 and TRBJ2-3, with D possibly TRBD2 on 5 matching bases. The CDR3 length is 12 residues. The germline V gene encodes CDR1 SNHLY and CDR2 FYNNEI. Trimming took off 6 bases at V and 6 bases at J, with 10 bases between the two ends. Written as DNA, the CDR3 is TGTGCCAGCAGCTTCACGGGGGATACGCAGTATTTT. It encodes CASSFTGDTQYF.

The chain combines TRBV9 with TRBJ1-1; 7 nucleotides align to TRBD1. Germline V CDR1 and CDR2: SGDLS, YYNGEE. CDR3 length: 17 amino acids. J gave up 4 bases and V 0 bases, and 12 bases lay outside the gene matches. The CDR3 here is CASSVAHTSDRATEAFF. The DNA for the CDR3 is TGTGCCAGCAGCGTAGCCCATACCTCAGACAGGGCCACTGAAGCTTTCTTT.

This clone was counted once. Here the CDR3 reads CASSAPGLMNTGELFF. The CDR3 nucleotides read TGTGCCAGCAGCGCACCGGGACTGATGAACACCGGGGAGCTGTTTTTT. The V call is TRBV9, the J call TRBJ2-2, with D maybe TRBD2 (6 bases). The CDR3 extends over 16 amino acids. The V gene lost 3 bases and the J gene lost 1 base, with 13 bases spanning the gap. From germline, CDR1 is SGDLS and CDR2 YYNGEE.

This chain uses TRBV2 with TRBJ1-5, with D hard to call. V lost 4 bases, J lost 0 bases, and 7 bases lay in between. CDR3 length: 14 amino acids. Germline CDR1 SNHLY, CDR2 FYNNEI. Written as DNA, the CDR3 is TGTGCCAGCAGTGGTGCAGGTAGCAATCAGCCCCAGCATTTT. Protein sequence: CASSGAGSNQPQHF.

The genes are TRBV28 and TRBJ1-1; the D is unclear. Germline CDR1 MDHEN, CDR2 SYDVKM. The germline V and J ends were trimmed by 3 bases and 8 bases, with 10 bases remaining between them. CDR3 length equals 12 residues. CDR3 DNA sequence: TGTGCCAGCAGTTTGCGGGGTCGAGAAGCTTTCTTT. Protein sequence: CASSLRGREAFF.